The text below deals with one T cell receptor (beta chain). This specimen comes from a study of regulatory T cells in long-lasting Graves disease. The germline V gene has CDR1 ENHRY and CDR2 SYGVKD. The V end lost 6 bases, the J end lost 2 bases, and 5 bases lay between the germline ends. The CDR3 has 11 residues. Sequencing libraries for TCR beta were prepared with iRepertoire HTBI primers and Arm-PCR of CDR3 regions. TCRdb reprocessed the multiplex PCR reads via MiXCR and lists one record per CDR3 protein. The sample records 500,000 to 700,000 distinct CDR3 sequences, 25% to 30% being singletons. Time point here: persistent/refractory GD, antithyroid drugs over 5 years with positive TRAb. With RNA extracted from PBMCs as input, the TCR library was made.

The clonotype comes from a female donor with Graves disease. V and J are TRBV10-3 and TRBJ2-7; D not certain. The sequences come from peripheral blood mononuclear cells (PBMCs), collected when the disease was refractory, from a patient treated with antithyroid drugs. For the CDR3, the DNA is TGTGCCATCAGCGCTGCCTACGAGCAGTACTTC. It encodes CAISAAYEQYF.